What follows is one TCR beta chain and its context. Sequencing used immunoSEQ multiplex PCR; TCRdb keeps in-frame clones, though not all of them. The repertoire holds 40,000 to 50,000 clones, with 60% to 80% as singletons. In germline, CDR1 is LGHDT, CDR2 YNNKEL (reference sequence). V was trimmed by 1 base and J by 7 bases, leaving 17 bases between them. The CDR3 runs to 16 residues. This sample is part of a study of control samples from healthy donors and cancer patients. V gene TRBV3-1 (or the pseudogene TRBV3-2) combines with J gene TRBJ1-3; weak D call: TRBD1 (5 bases). Specimen: formalin-fixed, paraffin-embedded tissue. This clonotype was obtained from a male donor with melanoma. The CDR3 here is CASSQGTRGSFNTIYF. CDR3 sequence (DNA): TGTGCCAGCAGCCAAGGAACTCGGGGGTCTTTCAACACCATATATTTT.